Each of the 29 T cell receptor beta chains below was sequenced from the same sample in a study of regulatory T cells in long-lasting Graves disease. Time point in this sample: newly diagnosed GD, antithyroid drugs for less than 3 months. TCR sequences were obtained from RNA taken from PBMCs. iRepertoire HTBI primers and Arm-PCR of CDR3 regions built TCR beta libraries. TCRdb itself ran the multiplex PCR reads through MiXCR, one entry per CDR3 protein. Here the sample spans 400,000 to 550,000 distinct CDR3 sequences, roughly 17% being singletons. This sample also appeared in a second study, on T cells in Graves' hyperthyroidism and ophthalmopathy.

This sample comprised peripheral blood mononuclear cells (PBMCs), obtained at new diagnosis, from a patient treated with antithyroid drugs. The receptor source for this set is a woman in her 30s with Graves disease.

This clonotype was observed a handful of times. The J gene is TRBJ2-1, the V gene TRBV10-3; 10 positions match TRBD2. V lost 6 bases, J lost 6 bases, and 5 bases stayed unmatched. CDR1 ENHRY and CDR2 SYGVKD come from the germline V gene. The CDR3 totals 14 residues. The CDR3 sequence: CAIRSGRDSNEQFF. The CDR3 DNA sequence: TGTGCCATCAGGAGCGGGAGGGACTCCAATGAGCAGTTCTTC.

The J gene is TRBJ1-2, the V gene TRBV11-2; D ambiguous. Germline assignment: CDR1 SGHAT and CDR2 FQNNGV. The V end lost 5 bases, the J end lost 4 bases, and 17 bases lay between the germline ends. The CDR3 loop spans 15 amino acids. The CDR3 spells CASSIGWIGSYGYTF. CDR3 sequence (DNA): TGTGCCAGCAGCATAGGATGGATCGGATCCTATGGCTACACCTTC.

The chain has TRBV9 and TRBJ2-1, with D perhaps TRBD1 or TRBD2 (5 bases each). The V gene lost 4 bases and the J gene lost 12 bases, with 23 bases spanning the gap. Per germline, CDR1 SGDLS and CDR2 YYNGEE. The CDR3 contains 15 residues. CDR3 region: CASSPTSGSEGGQFF. DNA of the CDR3: TGTGCCAGCAGCCCTACCTCAGGGTCCGAGGGTGGGCAGTTCTTC.

This clonotype was seen many times. The V call is TRBV12-3 or TRBV12-4, the J call TRBJ2-3; 15 positions match TRBD2. The CDR3 extends over 17 amino acids. V lost 6 bases and J lost 5; bases outside the gene matches: 9. The CDR3 nucleotides read TGTGCCAGCAGACTCCGGACTAGCGGGAGGGCCGGAGATACGCAGTATTTT. This encodes CASRLRTSGRAGDTQYF.

This clonotype was seen ten or more times. This sequence joins TRBV28 and TRBJ2-3, with 10 bases fitting TRBD1. This CDR3 comprises 15 residues. V was pared by 6 bases and J by 4 bases, with 7 bases of the junction left unmatched. The germline V gene has CDR1 MDHEN and CDR2 SYDVKM. CDR3 nucleotides: TGTGCCAGCAGGACGACAGGGGGCGGGTCAGATACGCAGTATTTT. Translated: CASRTTGGGSDTQYF. The complete variable domain, with remaining parts taken from reference TRBV28 and TRBJ2-3, reads DVKVTQSSRYLVKRTGEKVFLECVQDMDHENMFWYRQDPGLGLRLIYFSYDVKMKEKGDIPEGYSVSREKKERFSLILESASTNQTSMYLCASRTTGGGSDTQYFGPGTRLTVL.

As concerns this clonotype: This could be a read error, since a much larger clone is one nucleotide away. The chain links TRBV4-3 to TRBJ1-4; no reliable D call. Looked up from germline, CDR1 is LGHNA and CDR2 is YSLEER. The CDR3 loop spans 17 amino acids. This CDR3 is CVSSQDNVVATNEKLFF. DNA for the CDR3: TGCGTCAGCAGCCAAGATAACGTAGTTGCAACTAATGAAAAACTGTTTTTT.

This clonotype has more than one count but fewer than ten. The rearrangement links TRBV19 to TRBJ2-1, with 9 bases lining up with TRBD1. Losses at the gene ends were 4 bases for V and 8 bases for J; bases not matched to a gene: 9. In germline, CDR1 is LNHDA, CDR2 SQIVND (reference sequence). CDR3 length: 15 amino acids. The CDR3 DNA sequence: TGTGCCAGTAGTAGCTACAGGGGGCGCGGATATGAGCAGTTCTTC. This sequence encodes CASSSYRGRGYEQFF.

This clonotype was counted ten times or more. The rearrangement joins TRBV2 to TRBJ2-7, with D possibly TRBD1 on 5 matching bases. This CDR3 is 13 amino acids long. Germline assignment: CDR1 SNHLY and CDR2 FYNNEI. Deletions cut 2 bases from V and 6 bases from J, with 11 bases between. CDR3 residues: CASSEQGPTEQYF. In DNA, the CDR3 is TGTGCCAGCAGTGAACAGGGCCCTACCGAGCAGTACTTC.

This clonotype showed up many times. V and J are TRBV5-8 and TRBJ2-7; 11 positions agree with TRBD2. V gave up 5 bases and J gave up 7 bases; unmatched junction bases: 5. The CDR3 extends over 13 amino acids. CDR1 SGHTS and CDR2 YDEGEE come from the germline V gene. The CDR3 sequence: CASSLAGGREQYF. Written as DNA, the CDR3 is TGTGCCAGCAGTCTAGCGGGGGGCCGGGAGCAGTACTTC. The variable domain in full, with the rest retrieved from reference TRBV5-8 and TRBJ2-7, is EAGVTQSPTHLIKTRGQQATLRCSPISGHTSVYWYQQALGLGLQFLLWYDEGEERNRGNFPPRFSGRQFPNYSSELNVNALELEDSALYLCASSLAGGREQYFGPGTRLTVT.

The chain combines TRBV29-1 with TRBJ1-2; TRBD1 might be the D (5 bases). Per germline, CDR1 SQVTM and CDR2 ANQGSEA. V was pared by 3 bases and J by 8 bases, with 13 bases between. The CDR3 spans 12 residues. The DNA of the CDR3 is TGCAGCGTTGAGGGGCAGATGGGGGGCTACACCTTC. Translating it yields CSVEGQMGGYTF.

The table lists this clonotype with many counts. The CDR3 coding sequence is TGTGCCAGCAGTAGTAACAGGGTCCAAAGGGAGACCCAGTACTTC. Its translation is CASSSNRVQRETQYF. The rearrangement uses TRBV28 and TRBJ2-5; weak D call: TRBD1 (6 bases). Trimming left V 5 bases short and J 5 bases short, with 18 bases between. Germline CDR1 is MDHEN and CDR2 is SYDVKM. The CDR3 is 15 amino acids.

The V and J genes are TRBV5-4 and TRBJ2-2; a weak D match, TRBD2 (7 bases). Trimming left V 3 bases short and J 5 bases short, with 14 bases between. The CDR3 loop spans 15 amino acids. Germline V gene sequence: CDR1 SGHNT, CDR2 YYREEE (reference sequence). The CDR3 region is CASSSGGRMTGELFF. CDR3 coding DNA: TGTGCCAGCAGCTCCGGGGGGCGGATGACCGGGGAGCTGTTTTTT.

This clonotype was found a few times. The rearrangement links TRBV19 to TRBJ1-2; D may be TRBD1 (6 bases). CDR1 is LNHDA, CDR2 SQIVND, per germline (reference sequence). Trimming stripped 7 bases from V and 7 bases from J, with 16 bases between. The CDR3 length is 13 residues. CDR3 region: CASIGGRLGGYTF. The CDR3 nucleotides are TGTGCCAGTATAGGGGGGCGCCTTGGTGGCTACACCTTC.

In this sample, this clonotype turned up many times. This rearrangement joins TRBV7-9 to TRBJ2-5; TRBD1 matches at 7 bases. This CDR3 region has 19 residues. Germline V lookup: CDR1 SEHNR, CDR2 FQNEAQ (reference sequence). V was clipped by 4 bases and J by 1 base; unmatched bases: 18. The CDR3 sequence is CASSCPGTVIKGCQETQYF. Written as DNA, the CDR3 is TGTGCCAGCAGCTGCCCTGGGACAGTAATCAAAGGGTGCCAAGAGACCCAGTACTTC.

This clonotype was detected many times. This rearrangement joins TRBV5-1 to TRBJ2-3; D remains ambiguous. V lost 2 bases and J lost 5, with 12 bases in between. The CDR3 consists of 14 residues. The germline CDR1 and CDR2 sequences are SGHRS and YFSETQ. The CDR3 reads CASSFSTVEDTQYF. CDR3 in DNA: TGCGCCAGCAGCTTCTCTACGGTGGAAGATACGCAGTATTTT.

This clonotype occurred many times. The chain links TRBV6-5 to TRBJ1-2; unclear D gene. The CDR3 runs 14 residues. From germline, CDR1 is MNHEY and CDR2 SVGAGI. The V end lost 4 bases, the J end lost 3 bases, and 12 bases lay between the germline ends. CDR3 bases: TGTGCCAGCAGTTCCTGGACTGGAGACTATGGCTACACCTTC. Translating gives CASSSWTGDYGYTF.

This clonotype was detected many times. The chain has TRBV20-1 and TRBJ2-3, with 11 bases matching TRBD2. This CDR3 is built from 16 residues. The V and J ends lost 6 bases and 0 bases, in that order; junction bases with no gene match: 8. Germline assignment: CDR1 DFQATT and CDR2 SNEGSKA (reference sequence). The CDR3 sequence: CSASDGTSGSTDTQYF. As DNA, the CDR3 is TGCAGTGCATCAGATGGGACTAGCGGCAGCACAGATACGCAGTATTTT.

This clonotype appeared many times. V is TRBV28 and J is TRBJ2-1; TRBD2 matches at 8 bases. V gave up 5 bases and J gave up 8 bases; unmatched junction bases: 14. Germline V gives CDR1 MDHEN, CDR2 SYDVKM. The CDR3 sequence is 16 residues long. In nucleotides, the CDR3 is TGTGCCAGCAGTCCTTGGGGCAGCGGGAGATCTTATGAGCAGTTCTTC. Encoded protein: CASSPWGSGRSYEQFF.

This chain uses TRBV11-2 with TRBJ2-7, with 10 bases fitting TRBD2. The CDR3 extends over 14 amino acids. Unmatched junction bases numbered 10, after V lost 8 bases and J lost 6 bases. Germline CDR1 SGHAT, CDR2 FQNNGV. The DNA of the CDR3 is TGTGCCAGCGGGGAACGGACTAGCGGTAGCGAGCAGTACTTC. It yields the protein CASGERTSGSEQYF.

Ten or more counts support this clonotype. The chain combines TRBV28 with TRBJ2-5; 9 bases fit TRBD2. CDR1 and CDR2 (germline): MDHEN, SYDVKM. This CDR3 is 14 amino acids long. Trimming cost V 6 bases and J 4 bases; bases outside gene matches: 6. CDR3: CASRRSGSGETQYF. CDR3 nucleotide sequence: TGTGCCAGCAGACGTAGCGGGAGCGGAGAGACCCAGTACTTC.

Many counts were recorded for this clonotype. The chain is built from TRBV7-2 and TRBJ1-1, with no clear D. Germline V gene data show CDR1 as SGHTA and CDR2 as FQGNSA. The CDR3 consists of 11 residues. The V end was cut by 10 bases, the J end by 4 bases, with 10 bases between. For the CDR3, the DNA is TGTGCCATTAAGAGCGTCACTGAAGCTTTCTTT. This codes for CAIKSVTEAFF.

This clonotype was seen repeatedly, ten times or more. This sequence joins TRBV30 and TRBJ2-1; D possibly corresponds to TRBD2 (6 bases). Germline V gives CDR1 GTSNPN, CDR2 SVGIG (reference sequence). The CDR3 runs 17 residues. V was pared by 2 bases and J by 1 base, with 18 bases between. The CDR3 loop is CAWSWTSRGGSYNEQFF. CDR3 coding DNA: TGTGCCTGGAGTTGGACGTCAAGGGGAGGTTCCTACAATGAGCAGTTCTTC.

The chain recombines TRBV30 with TRBJ2-1; D ambiguous. V was shortened by 0 bases and J by 4 bases, with 13 bases between the two germline ends. This CDR3 is 15 amino acids long. Germline V gives CDR1 GTSNPN, CDR2 SVGIG (reference sequence). The CDR3 nucleotides are TGTGCCTGGAGTGTCCCGCAGCTAGGTTACAATGAGCAGTTCTTC. Translating gives CAWSVPQLGYNEQFF.

This clonotype was seen ten or more times. The genes are TRBV7-8 and TRBJ2-7; D perhaps matches TRBD1 (7 bases). Trimming took off 2 bases at V and 0 bases at J, with 20 bases between the two ends. Germline CDR1 reads SGHVS; CDR2 reads FQNEAQ. The CDR3 is 18 amino acids. The CDR3 sequence: CASSLSRRVRGISYEQYF. As DNA, the CDR3 is TGTGCCAGCAGCTTATCCCGGAGGGTCAGGGGGATCTCCTACGAGCAGTACTTC.

As for this clonotype: Just one base apart from a much larger clone, this may be a read error. The V and J genes are TRBV28 and TRBJ2-1; 7 nucleotides match TRBD1. Unmatched junction bases numbered 18, after V lost 6 bases and J lost 10 bases. The germline V gene has CDR1 MDHEN and CDR2 SYDVKM. The CDR3 length is 16 residues. The CDR3 is CASRTGDRVKTYEQFF. The CDR3 nucleotides read TGTGCCAGCAGAACGGGCGACAGGGTAAAGACCTACGAGCAGTTCTTC. Together with reference TRBV28 and TRBJ2-1, the CDR3 gives the full variable domain: DVKVTQSSRYLVKRTGEKVFLECVQDMDHENMFWYRQDPGLGLRLIYFSYDVKMKEKGDIPEGYSVSREKKERFSLILESASTNQTSMYLCASRTGDRVKTYEQFFGPGTRLTVL.

There are many counts of this clonotype. The chain employs TRBV18 and TRBJ2-3; TRBD2 matches 9 bases. Germline CDR1 is KGHSH and CDR2 is LQKENI. The CDR3 sequence is 16 residues long. Trimming removed 1 base from V and 1 base from J; junction bases left unmatched: 3. The CDR3 sequence: CASSPRLAARTDTQYF. The CDR3 DNA reads TGTGCCAGCTCACCACGACTAGCGGCCCGCACAGATACGCAGTATTTT.

This clonotype has a handful of counts. V usage is TRBV4-1 and J usage is TRBJ1-2; 7 bases are a match to TRBD1. This CDR3 is built from 15 residues. Germline V gene data show CDR1 as MGHRA and CDR2 as YSYEKL. V trimming: 1 base; J trimming: 4 bases; junction bases outside the gene matches: 6. The chain's CDR3 is CASSQGTGQAYGYTF. The CDR3 bases are TGCGCCAGCAGCCAAGGGACTGGACAGGCCTATGGCTACACCTTC.

This clonotype was observed a few times. The chain is built from TRBV27 and TRBJ1-1; no reliable D call. Trimming left V 3 bases short and J 1 base short, with 9 bases between. This CDR3 is built from 14 residues. CDR1 MNHEY and CDR2 SMNVEV come from the germline V gene (reference sequence). The CDR3 loop reads CASSFGVRNTEAFF. In nucleotides, the CDR3 is TGTGCCAGCAGTTTCGGGGTTAGGAACACTGAAGCTTTCTTT.

Regarding this clonotype: This may be a read error, as it is one base from a much larger clone. The chain couples TRBV7-2 to TRBJ2-7, with TRBD2 matching over 12 bases. The CDR3 length is 15 residues. Looked up from germline, CDR1 is SGHTA and CDR2 is FQGNSA. The CDR3 region has the DNA TGTGCCAGCAGCATCCTAGCGGGAGGGGCCTACGAGCTGTACTTC. Its translation is CASSILAGGAYELYF.